This entry features one T cell receptor (beta chain) sequence. Its specificity is not known. This sample was included in a study of monozygotic twins with inflammatory bowel disease. Study-wide points: Clonotype overlap with others was lower in IBD patients than in healthy twins, a difference that was greatest with disease activity. The data gave no support to a single strong IBD-associated signal or clonotype.

There are 15 residues in the CDR3. CDR1 is SNHLY, CDR2 FYNNEI, per germline. TCRdb re-called the 5' RACE reads, yielding one record per CDR3 amino acid sequence without DNA. The sample holds some 400,000 distinct CDR3 sequences. This TCR came from a human donor with ulcerative colitis or Crohn's disease, or a healthy co-twin of an affected twin (not recorded which). The V gene is TRBV2, the J gene TRBJ1-2; TCRdb designates TRBD1, a call that cannot be tested without DNA. Specimen: blood. CDR3 protein: CASSEGDRGNYGYTF. The variable domain in full, with the rest retrieved from reference TRBV2 and TRBJ1-2, is EPEVTQTPSHQVTQMGQEVILRCVPISNHLYFYWYRQILGQKVEFLVSFYNNEISEKSEIFDDQFSVERPDGSNFTLKIRSTKLEDSAMYFCASSEGDRGNYGYTFGSGTRLTVV.